These T cell receptor beta chains were read from a single sample in a study of vaccination effects on CD4 cells after COVID-19. No antigens are known for them. Sequencing used immunoSEQ multiplex PCR; TCRdb keeps in-frame clones, though not all of them. In the table there are roughly 70,000 clones, 73% of which are singletons. Sequences were derived from CD4+ T cells from PBMCs cultured with HIV peptides, sampled before COVID-19 vaccination. Receptors originate from a human donor who had a prior SARS-CoV-2 infection. The CDR3 runs from the conserved cysteine through the conserved F or W. D genes are given only for firm matches. The size field is filled for only some rows; it gives once, few, many or a size class.

clone_size: NA; d_call: NA; j_call: TRBJ2-2; cdr3_length: 15; v_call: TRBV18; cdr3_nt: TGTGCCAGCTCACCCTTCCCACAGCTCACCGGGGAGCTGTTTTTT; cdr3_aa: CASSPFPQLTGELFF
clone_size: NA; d_call: NA; j_call: TRBJ1-5; cdr3_length: 17; v_call: TRBV5-6; cdr3_nt: TGTGCCAGCAGCCGGTCGGGGGGCACCTACCGCAATCAGCCCCAGCATTTT; cdr3_aa: CASSRSGGTYRNQPQHF
clone_size: NA; d_call: NA; j_call: TRBJ2-3; cdr3_length: 15; v_call: TRBV24-1; cdr3_nt: TGTGCCACCAGTGATTTTCGGCGGGGCACAGATACGCAGTATTTT; cdr3_aa: CATSDFRRGTDTQYF
clone_size: NA; d_call: NA; j_call: TRBJ2-5; cdr3_length: 12; v_call: TRBV6-5; cdr3_nt: TGTGCCAGCACATCCTCCGGGGAGACCCAGTACTTC; cdr3_aa: CASTSSGETQYF
clone_size: NA; d_call: NA; j_call: TRBJ2-2; cdr3_length: 14; v_call: TRBV10-3; cdr3_nt: TGTGCCATCATGAGGACTCCCGAGGGCGGGGAGCTGTTTTTT; cdr3_aa: CAIMRTPEGGELFF
clone_size: NA; d_call: TRBD2; j_call: TRBJ2-1; cdr3_length: 17; v_call: TRBV5-1; cdr3_nt: TGCGCCAGCAGCTTGGGATCGGGACTAGCGGGGAACAATGAGCAGTTCTTC; cdr3_aa: CASSLGSGLAGNNEQFF
clone_size: NA; d_call: TRBD1; j_call: TRBJ2-7; cdr3_length: 15; v_call: TRBV5-1; cdr3_nt: TGCGCCAGCAGCTTACAGGACAGGGGTGGCGACGAGCAGTACTTC; cdr3_aa: CASSLQDRGGDEQYF
clone_size: NA; d_call: NA; j_call: TRBJ1-1; cdr3_length: 13; v_call: TRBV2; cdr3_nt: TGTGCCAGCAAGAGGGGGACCAATATTGAAGCTTTCTTT; cdr3_aa: CASKRGTNIEAFF
clone_size: NA; d_call: NA; j_call: TRBJ1-4; cdr3_length: 15; v_call: TRBV2; cdr3_nt: TGTGCCAGCAGTGGGACAGCAATCGCTAATGAAAAACTGTTTTTT; cdr3_aa: CASSGTAIANEKLFF
clone_size: once; d_call: NA; j_call: TRBJ1-5; cdr3_length: 15; v_call: TRBV3-1/TRBV3-2; cdr3_nt: TGTGCCAGCAGCCAATACCTGGGGGGCAATCAGCCCCAGCATTTT; cdr3_aa: CASSQYLGGNQPQHF
clone_size: once; d_call: NA; j_call: TRBJ2-2; cdr3_length: 16; v_call: TRBV5-1; cdr3_nt: TGCGCCAGCAAACGCCTAGCGACCTCGGATACCGGGGAGCTGTTTTTT; cdr3_aa: CASKRLATSDTGELFF
clone_size: NA; d_call: NA; j_call: TRBJ1-2; cdr3_length: 14; v_call: TRBV18; cdr3_nt: TGTGCCAGCTCACCAATAGCAGGGGCGGATGGCTACACCTTC; cdr3_aa: CASSPIAGADGYTF
clone_size: NA; d_call: NA; j_call: TRBJ2-1; cdr3_length: 14; v_call: TRBV27; cdr3_nt: TGTGCCAGCAGTTTACAGGGGTTAGCCGATGAGCAGTTCTTC; cdr3_aa: CASSLQGLADEQFF
clone_size: NA; d_call: NA; j_call: TRBJ2-5; cdr3_length: 14; v_call: TRBV5-6; cdr3_nt: TGTGCCAGCAGCACGGACGCCGCATGGGAGACCCAGTACTTC; cdr3_aa: CASSTDAAWETQYF
clone_size: NA; d_call: NA; j_call: TRBJ1-5; cdr3_length: 14; v_call: TRBV5-6; cdr3_nt: TGTGCCAGCAGCTTGGGGCAAATAGATCAGCCCCAGCATTTT; cdr3_aa: CASSLGQIDQPQHF
clone_size: NA; d_call: NA; j_call: TRBJ2-3; cdr3_length: 13; v_call: TRBV5-4; cdr3_nt: TGTGCCAGCAGCCTATTCCGGGACTCAACGCAGTATTTT; cdr3_aa: CASSLFRDSTQYF
clone_size: NA; d_call: TRBD2; j_call: TRBJ2-1; cdr3_length: 17; v_call: TRBV10-3; cdr3_nt: TGTGCCATCAGTGAGGGTCCCTCCGGTGGGAGGGGCTATGAGCAGTTCTTC; cdr3_aa: CAISEGPSGGRGYEQFF
clone_size: NA; d_call: TRBD2; j_call: TRBJ2-5; cdr3_length: 17; v_call: TRBV5-6; cdr3_nt: TGTGCCAGCAGCTCGCCACTAGCGTCGGAGACCCAGGAGACCCAGTACTTC; cdr3_aa: CASSSPLASETQETQYF
clone_size: NA; d_call: NA; j_call: TRBJ1-6; cdr3_length: 18; v_call: TRBV21-1; cdr3_nt: TGTGCCAGCACTTCCGTTCCTGGACAGGGACTAAGTAATTCACCCCTCCACTTT; cdr3_aa: CASTSVPGQGLSNSPLHF
clone_size: NA; d_call: NA; j_call: TRBJ1-2; cdr3_length: 16; v_call: TRBV6-1; cdr3_nt: TGTGCCAGCAGTGCCGGTATTGGGGGGCTAAACTATGGCTACACCTTC; cdr3_aa: CASSAGIGGLNYGYTF
clone_size: NA; d_call: TRBD2; j_call: TRBJ2-3; cdr3_length: 14; v_call: TRBV19; cdr3_nt: TGTGCCAGTAGTATAAGCGGGAGTCCGAATACGCAGTATTTT; cdr3_aa: CASSISGSPNTQYF
clone_size: NA; d_call: TRBD1; j_call: TRBJ2-2; cdr3_length: 19; v_call: TRBV18; cdr3_nt: TGTGCCAGCACAACCCGGCGAGACAGGGGCAAATCGAACACCGGGGAGCTGTTTTTT; cdr3_aa: CASTTRRDRGKSNTGELFF
clone_size: once; d_call: NA; j_call: TRBJ2-5; cdr3_length: 14; v_call: TRBV2; cdr3_nt: TGTGCCAGCAGTGAAGGACAGTCCGGGAGGACCCAGTACTTC; cdr3_aa: CASSEGQSGRTQYF
clone_size: NA; d_call: NA; j_call: TRBJ1-6; cdr3_length: 13; v_call: TRBV6-6; cdr3_nt: TGTGCCAGCAGCATCGACCGTTTCTCACCCCTCCACTTT; cdr3_aa: CASSIDRFSPLHF
clone_size: once; d_call: TRBD2; j_call: TRBJ2-5; cdr3_length: 14; v_call: TRBV5-1; cdr3_nt: TGCGCCAGCAGCTCCGGGACTAATGGAGGGACCCAGTACTTC; cdr3_aa: CASSSGTNGGTQYF
clone_size: few; d_call: NA; j_call: TRBJ2-2; cdr3_length: 15; v_call: TRBV15; cdr3_nt: TGTGCCACCAGCAGAGCGGGGGACCCGACCGGGGAGCTGTTTTTT; cdr3_aa: CATSRAGDPTGELFF
clone_size: NA; d_call: TRBD1; j_call: TRBJ2-7; cdr3_length: 13; v_call: TRBV7-2; cdr3_nt: TGTGCCAGCAGCCAGGGACAGGGCGGTGAGCAGTACTTC; cdr3_aa: CASSQGQGGEQYF
clone_size: NA; d_call: NA; j_call: TRBJ2-5; cdr3_length: 14; v_call: TRBV6-6; cdr3_nt: TGTGCCAGCAGGGATCTAGCGTTCCAAGAGACCCAGTACTTC; cdr3_aa: CASRDLAFQETQYF
clone_size: NA; d_call: NA; j_call: TRBJ1-2; cdr3_length: 11; v_call: TRBV12-3/TRBV12-4; cdr3_nt: TGTGCCAGCAGTTTCTACTATGGCTACACCTTC; cdr3_aa: CASSFYYGYTF
clone_size: few; d_call: TRBD1; j_call: TRBJ2-7; cdr3_length: 14; v_call: TRBV7-3; cdr3_nt: TGTGCCAGCAGCTTAACGGGACAGGGGTCCGAGCAGTACTTC; cdr3_aa: CASSLTGQGSEQYF
clone_size: NA; d_call: NA; j_call: TRBJ1-1; cdr3_length: 15; v_call: TRBV19; cdr3_nt: TGTGCCAGTAGTATTAACTTGGGGGGCATGACTGAAGCTTTCTTT; cdr3_aa: CASSINLGGMTEAFF
clone_size: NA; d_call: NA; j_call: TRBJ2-2; cdr3_length: 15; v_call: TRBV7-9; cdr3_nt: TGTGCCAGCAGCTTTAGACTAGGCGACACCGGGGAGCTGTTTTTT; cdr3_aa: CASSFRLGDTGELFF
clone_size: NA; d_call: NA; j_call: TRBJ2-5; cdr3_length: 13; v_call: TRBV18; cdr3_nt: TGTGCCAGCTCACCGGCACACAAAGAGACCCAGTACTTC; cdr3_aa: CASSPAHKETQYF
clone_size: NA; d_call: NA; j_call: TRBJ2-4; cdr3_length: 12; v_call: TRBV30; cdr3_nt: TGTGCCTGGATGCAGAAAGAAAACATTCAGTACTTC; cdr3_aa: CAWMQKENIQYF
clone_size: NA; d_call: NA; j_call: TRBJ1-2; cdr3_length: 17; v_call: TRBV28; cdr3_nt: TGTGCCAGCACTCCTGGAGGGGGGGAAGCGGGACCGAATCGCTACACCTTC; cdr3_aa: CASTPGGGEAGPNRYTF
clone_size: NA; d_call: NA; j_call: TRBJ1-2; cdr3_length: 12; v_call: TRBV28; cdr3_nt: TGTGCCATCAGGGGTGCTAACTATGGCTACACCTTC; cdr3_aa: CAIRGANYGYTF
clone_size: NA; d_call: NA; j_call: TRBJ1-1; cdr3_length: 14; v_call: TRBV5-1; cdr3_nt: TGCGCCAGCAGCTGGCTTGGGGTGGGGACTGAAGCTTTCTTT; cdr3_aa: CASSWLGVGTEAFF
clone_size: NA; d_call: NA; j_call: TRBJ2-5; cdr3_length: 11; v_call: TRBV2; cdr3_nt: TGTGCCGGACGGGGCCAAGAGACCCAGTACTTC; cdr3_aa: CAGRGQETQYF
clone_size: NA; d_call: NA; j_call: TRBJ2-3; cdr3_length: 12; v_call: TRBV3-1/TRBV3-2; cdr3_nt: TGTGCCAGCAGCCCGAACACAGATACGCAGTATTTT; cdr3_aa: CASSPNTDTQYF
clone_size: NA; d_call: TRBD1; j_call: TRBJ2-4; cdr3_length: 13; v_call: TRBV12-3/TRBV12-4; cdr3_nt: TGTGCCAGCAGTCCACAGGGGGGAAACATTCAGTACTTC; cdr3_aa: CASSPQGGNIQYF
clone_size: NA; d_call: NA; j_call: TRBJ2-4; cdr3_length: 15; v_call: TRBV7-2; cdr3_nt: TGTGCCAGCAGCTTTTTGGGGTTAGCCAAAAACATTCAGTACTTC; cdr3_aa: CASSFLGLAKNIQYF